Listed here are 23 T cell receptor beta chains from one sample, sequenced in a study of post-analysis software for immune sequencing data. The study's findings and limits: A handful of TRBV segments occurring more often in patients than controls included TRBV5-6, TRBV5-1 and TRBV20-1.

The TCR beta cDNA libraries carried unique molecular identifiers. TCRdb re-analysed the PCR reads in MiXCR, keeping a single row per CDR3 protein. The table has about 500,000 distinct CDR3 sequences, around 40% seen once. Their antigens are not known. Sequencing was carried out using blood. These receptors all come from a girl aged 10-17 years with multiple sclerosis.

This chain connects TRBV6-1 to TRBJ2-1, with D uncertain. CDR1 is MNHNS and CDR2 is SASEGT in the germline V gene. V lost 3 bases, J lost 6 bases, and 9 bases lay in between. The CDR3 is 13 amino acids. CDR3 DNA sequence: TGTGCCAGCAGTGATAAATTGGGCAATGAGCAGTTCTTC. Translated: CASSDKLGNEQFF.

The chain combines TRBV6-5 with TRBJ2-5; D remains ambiguous. Between the trimmed V and J ends, which lost 0 bases and 0 bases, there was a span of 8 bases. The CDR3 contains 15 residues. The germline V gene encodes CDR1 MNHEY and CDR2 SVGAGI. CDR3 sequence: CASSYSHLNQETQYF. The CDR3 DNA reads as TGTGCCAGCAGTTACTCGCATCTCAACCAAGAGACCCAGTACTTC.

The gene calls are TRBV9 and TRBJ2-3; TRBD2 aligns across 10 bases. From germline, CDR1 is SGDLS and CDR2 YYNGEE. This CDR3 spans 21 amino acids. The V and J ends lost 2 bases and 0 bases, in that order; junction bases with no gene match: 18. In DNA form, the CDR3 reads TGTGCCAGCAGCGTTAGCCCAAGGAGCGGGAGGGAGGGCCGTAGCACAGATACGCAGTATTTT. As protein: CASSVSPRSGREGRSTDTQYF.

With respect to this clonotype: A junction end diverges from the germline sequence, so it may reflect a read error. This chain connects TRBV20-1 to TRBJ2-1; D is perhaps TRBD2 (5 bases). Germline CDR1 and CDR2: DFQATT and SNEGSKA (reference sequence). This CDR3 is built from 12 residues. CDR3 in amino acids: CSASARELRVLF. The DNA for the CDR3 is TGCAGTGCTAGTGCCCGGGAATTAAGGGTTCTCTTC.

Regarding this clonotype: Germline is not matched at one junction end, which may reflect a read error. The chain has TRBV29-1 and TRBJ2-3, with D maybe TRBD2 (6 bases). The germline V gene encodes CDR1 SQVTM and CDR2 ANQGSEA. The length of the CDR3 is 14 residues. CDR3: CKVEASEDTDTQYF. CDR3 nucleotide sequence: TGTAAGGTAGAAGCTAGCGAGGACACAGATACGCAGTATTTT.

The rearrangement joins TRBV24-1 to TRBJ2-3, with 8 bases aligning to TRBD1. The CDR3 loop spans 18 amino acids. Trimming removed 1 base from V and 2 bases from J; junction bases left unmatched: 10. Germline V gene sequence: CDR1 KGHDR, CDR2 SFDVKD. The CDR3 DNA reads as TGTGCCACCAGTGATTTAAAAAAGGCAGGGGGCTCCACAGATACGCAGTATTTT. Encoded protein: CATSDLKKAGGSTDTQYF.

The chain employs TRBV20-1 and TRBJ2-5, with 8 bases matching TRBD1. Looked up from germline, CDR1 is DFQATT and CDR2 is SNEGSKA (reference sequence). CDR3 length equals 15 residues. The V and J ends lost 3 bases and 1 base, in that order; junction bases with no gene match: 7. CDR3 region: CSASEWDRTQETQYF. The CDR3 nucleotides read TGCAGTGCTAGCGAATGGGACAGGACCCAAGAGACCCAGTACTTC.

The J gene is TRBJ2-1, the V gene TRBV7-2, with D possibly TRBD2 on 5 matching bases. Germline CDR1 and CDR2: SGHTA and FQGNSA. Trimming removed 2 bases at V and 2 bases at J, with 13 bases between. This CDR3 is 16 amino acids long. This chain's CDR3 is CASSLKRGTTYNEQFF. As DNA, the CDR3 is TGTGCCAGCAGCTTAAAACGGGGAACCACCTACAATGAGCAGTTCTTC.

The J gene is TRBJ2-5, the V gene TRBV4-1; no reliable D call. The CDR3 has 15 residues. The V gene lost 0 bases and the J gene lost 5 bases, with 13 bases spanning the gap. Germline CDR1 and CDR2: MGHRA and YSYEKL. CDR3 coding DNA: TGCGCCAGCAGCCAAGATAGAGAGGTCCCCGAGACCCAGTACTTC. Its protein product is CASSQDREVPETQYF.

This chain uses TRBV20-1 with TRBJ1-4; no reliable D call. Deletions cut 1 base from V and 6 bases from J, with 6 bases between. This CDR3 comprises 12 residues. Germline CDR1 DFQATT, CDR2 SNEGSKA (reference sequence). The CDR3 here is CSARVRDEKLFF. The CDR3 DNA sequence: TGCAGTGCTAGAGTCCGGGATGAAAAACTGTTTTTT.

In its sample, this clonotype was seen a few times. V gene TRBV15 combines with J gene TRBJ2-1; no clear D gene. V lost 2 bases and J lost 5, with 19 bases in between. The CDR3 contains 17 residues. Germline lookup yields CDR1 LNHNV and CDR2 YYDKDF (reference sequence). The CDR3, as DNA: TGTGCCACCAGCAGATTGGCCCTTGGGCGGACGAACAATGAGCAGTTCTTC. Translating it yields CATSRLALGRTNNEQFF. The full variable domain, rest sourced from reference TRBV15 and TRBJ2-1, is DAMVIQNPRYQVTQFGKPVTLSCSQTLNHNVMYWYQQKSSQAPKLLFHYYDKDFNNEADTPDNFQSRRPNTSFCFLDIRSPGLGDTAMYLCATSRLALGRTNNEQFFGPGTRLTVL.

This clonotype was picked up a small number of times. V gene TRBV7-4 combines with J gene TRBJ2-7, with 10 bases matching TRBD1. The CDR3 has 14 residues. The J segment lost 7 bases and the V segment lost 8 bases, leaving 11 bases of the junction unmatched. In germline, CDR1 is SGHVT, CDR2 SQSDAQ. The DNA of the CDR3 is TGTGCCAGCTACCCGGGACAGGGGCCTGGAGAGCAGTACTTC. Translating it yields CASYPGQGPGEQYF. Based on the CDR3 plus reference TRBV7-4 and TRBJ2-7, the full variable domain is GAGVSQSPRYKVAKRGRDVALRCDSISGHVTLYWYRQTLGQGSEVLTYSQSDAQRDKSGRPSGRFSAERPERSVSTLKIQRTEQGDSAVYLCASYPGQGPGEQYFGPGTRLTVT.

This clonotype was found a few times. This chain links TRBV20-1 with TRBJ2-3; 9 nucleotides align to TRBD2. Germline CDR1 and CDR2: DFQATT and SNEGSKA (reference sequence). With 5 bases clipped from V and 5 bases from J, the junction kept 14 bases outside the gene matches. The CDR3 is 16 residues long. In DNA form, the CDR3 reads TGCAGTGCTCCCGGCGGCCTAGCGGGATTGGGAGATACGCAGTATTTT. It codes for CSAPGGLAGLGDTQYF.

The V call is TRBV7-9, the J call TRBJ2-6; D is possibly TRBD2 (6 bases). In germline, CDR1 is SEHNR, CDR2 FQNEAQ (reference sequence). Trimming removed 5 bases from V and 4 bases from J, with 15 bases in between. CDR3 length: 16 amino acids. CDR3 sequence (DNA): TGTGCCAGCAGCCCGGGGGACTTTACCGGGGCCAACGTCCTGACTTTC. This codes for CASSPGDFTGANVLTF.

This chain links TRBV9 with TRBJ2-5, with 10 bases identical to TRBD2. V shed 4 bases, J shed 3 bases, and the junction held 15 bases outside the gene matches. The germline CDR1 and CDR2 sequences are SGDLS and YYNGEE. The CDR3 runs 18 residues. The CDR3 nucleotides read TGTGCCAGCAGCCAGCAAATTTTAGCGGGAGGAATGGAAGAGACCCAGTACTTC. This translates into CASSQQILAGGMEETQYF.

This sequence joins TRBV10-2 and TRBJ2-3, with 10 bases identical to TRBD1. This CDR3 region has 13 residues. CDR1 is WSHSY and CDR2 is SAAADI in the germline V gene. The V gene end was trimmed by 6 bases and the J gene end by 6 bases; junction bases not matched to a gene: 3. The CDR3 loop reads CASRTGGFDTQYF. DNA of the CDR3: TGCGCCAGCAGGACAGGGGGCTTTGATACGCAGTATTTT.

The rearrangement uses TRBV7-9 and TRBJ1-5, with a tentative D call TRBD1 (5 bases). Germline loops: CDR1 SEHNR, CDR2 FQNEAQ (reference sequence). The V and J ends lost 0 bases and 4 bases respectively, with 16 bases between them. The CDR3 length is 17 residues. CDR3 sequence (DNA): TGTGCCAGCAGCTTAGCGGAGACAGCGGGAGGTAATCAGCCCCAGCATTTT. Its translation: CASSLAETAGGNQPQHF.

This clonotype appeared a single time. The V call is TRBV5-6, the J call TRBJ2-7, with a weak D call TRBD1 (5 bases). This CDR3 spans 12 amino acids. Trimming shortened V by 4 bases and J by 4 bases, and 9 bases separated the two germline ends. Germline V gene data show CDR1 as SGHDT and CDR2 as YYEEEE. In nucleotides, the CDR3 is TGTGCCAGCAGCGTCGCAGGGTACGAGCAGTACTTC. It encodes CASSVAGYEQYF.

The chain combines TRBV9 with TRBJ1-2; no clear D gene. The CDR3 sequence is 12 residues long. CDR1 SGDLS and CDR2 YYNGEE come from the germline V gene. Trimming took off 2 bases at V and 4 bases at J, with 6 bases between the two ends. CDR3 coding DNA: TGTGCCAGCAGCGTCGGCTTCTATGGCTACACCTTC. Translated: CASSVGFYGYTF.

This clonotype was seen repeatedly, ten times or more. The V and J genes are TRBV6-5 and TRBJ2-6; D uncertain. Germline V gives CDR1 MNHEY, CDR2 SVGAGI. The CDR3 extends over 13 amino acids. V shed 6 bases and J shed 1 base, with 4 bases lying between them. CDR3 amino acids: CASRPSGANVLTF. CDR3 DNA: TGTGCCAGCAGGCCTTCTGGGGCCAACGTCCTGACTTTC.

This clonotype was counted between two and nine times. This CDR3 reads CASSYVGRVYEQYF. The CDR3 nucleotides are TGTGCCAGCAGTTACGTCGGGAGGGTCTACGAGCAGTACTTC. V usage is TRBV6-5 and J usage is TRBJ2-5; 8 bases match TRBD2. The J call may not be correct, given that the DNA end is closer to TRBJ2-7. Germline lookup yields CDR1 MNHEY and CDR2 SVGAGI. CDR3 length equals 14 residues.

V usage is TRBV28 and J usage is TRBJ2-7; TRBD1 matches at 9 bases. The CDR3 runs to 15 residues. Germline V gene data show CDR1 as MDHEN and CDR2 as SYDVKM. V was pared by 3 bases and J by 8 bases, with 11 bases of the junction left unmatched. CDR3 region: CASSFSTGGIPQQYF. Written as DNA, the CDR3 is TGTGCCAGCAGTTTTAGCACAGGGGGCATCCCCCAGCAGTACTTC.

The gene calls are TRBV28 and TRBJ1-1; TRBD1 matches 8 bases. V lost 6 bases to trimming and J lost 3 bases; unmatched junction nucleotides: 6. The V gene's germline CDR1 is MDHEN and CDR2 SYDVKM. The CDR3 has 14 residues. The CDR3 DNA reads as TGTGCCAGCAGAACCCAGGGGGCGTACACTGAAGCTTTCTTT. It specifies CASRTQGAYTEAFF.